These 28 T cell receptor beta chains were sequenced from one sample in a study of blood T cell repertoires in COVID-19. Some clones are missing from TCRdb's copy, which holds only in-frame ones; the method was immunoSEQ multiplex PCR. The sample records around 240,000 clones, just under 90% being singletons. Sequenced material: PBMCs or T cells enriched from blood (not recorded which). The receptors were sampled from a man over 45 who had been exposed to COVID-19.

This chain's CDR3 is CASSDQTGWSGGYGYTF. The CDR3 bases are TGTGCCAGCAGTGATCAGACAGGGTGGTCAGGAGGCTATGGCTACACCTTC. The J gene is TRBJ1-2, the V gene TRBV2, with 7 bases fitting TRBD1. Germline CDR1 SNHLY, CDR2 FYNNEI. The ends lost 3 bases at V and 4 bases at J; junction bases unmatched: 14. This CDR3 is 17 amino acids long.

The J gene is TRBJ2-5, the V gene TRBV5-1; 8 nucleotides agree with TRBD2. This CDR3 is 16 amino acids long. Germline V CDR1 and CDR2: SGHRS, YFSETQ. V was clipped by 4 bases and J by 1 base; unmatched bases: 9. The CDR3 here is CASSPAGGPFQETQYF. For the CDR3, the DNA is TGCGCCAGCAGCCCGGCGGGAGGTCCATTCCAAGAGACCCAGTACTTC.

The rearrangement links TRBV28 to TRBJ1-3, with 10 bases aligning to TRBD1. The germline CDR1 and CDR2 sequences are MDHEN and SYDVKM. There are 16 residues in the CDR3. V trimming: 7 bases; J trimming: 4 bases; junction bases outside the gene matches: 10. The CDR3 sequence: CASTTTGTGAGNTIYF. For the CDR3, the DNA is TGTGCCAGCACCACTACCGGGACAGGGGCCGGAAACACCATATATTTT.

The V gene is TRBV6-2 or TRBV6-3, the J gene TRBJ2-2, with D maybe TRBD1 (5 bases). The CDR3 runs to 14 residues. Germline CDR1 MNHEY, CDR2 SVGEGT. Trimming took off 4 bases at V and 4 bases at J, with 10 bases between the two ends. In nucleotides, the CDR3 is TGTGCCAGCAGTTCTCAGGGTGGCACCGGGGAGCTGTTTTTT. As protein: CASSSQGGTGELFF.

The chain couples TRBV12-5 to TRBJ1-1, with unresolved D. Trimming took 2 bases from V and 1 from J, leaving 29 bases between them. Per the germline V gene, CDR1 is LGHNT and CDR2 is FRNRAP. CDR3 size: 21 residues. Here the CDR3 DNA reads TGTGCTAGTGGTTTGACCCCTATAATCCTCGGATTCGGGTCTTCGAACACTGAAGCTTTCTTT. Translation gives CASGLTPIILGFGSSNTEAFF.

V and J are TRBV5-1 and TRBJ2-3; 7 nucleotides align to TRBD2. After removal of 4 bases from V and 2 bases from J, the junction contained 13 bases not matched to a gene. CDR3 length equals 17 residues. Germline V gene sequence: CDR1 SGHRS, CDR2 YFSETQ. Here the CDR3 DNA reads TGCGCCAGCAGCCGCCATTCTAGCGGTTTACCCACAGATACGCAGTATTTT. It translates to CASSRHSSGLPTDTQYF.

The chain links TRBV28 to TRBJ1-2; D might be TRBD1 (5 bases). With 2 bases removed from V and 4 bases from J, the gap between germline ends came to 11 bases. Germline V gene sequence: CDR1 MDHEN, CDR2 SYDVKM. The length of the CDR3 is 14 residues. CDR3 protein: CASSLTPGIYGYTF. The DNA for the CDR3 is TGTGCCAGCAGTTTAACCCCAGGGATCTATGGCTACACCTTC.

The J gene is TRBJ2-2, the V gene TRBV24-1; tentative D call: TRBD2 (5 bases). V lost 0 bases to trimming and J lost 4 bases, with 5 bases between them. CDR3 length equals 14 residues. CDR1 and CDR2 (germline): KGHDR, SFDVKD. CDR3 residues: CATSDLRGTGELFF. As DNA, the CDR3 is TGTGCCACCAGTGATTTGCGGGGCACCGGGGAGCTGTTTTTT.

The gene calls are TRBV6-5 and TRBJ1-5; 9 positions match TRBD1. This CDR3 spans 13 amino acids. The germline gives CDR1 MNHEY, CDR2 SVGAGI. With 6 bases clipped from V and 7 bases from J, the junction kept 4 bases outside the gene matches. The CDR3 loop is CASSTGGGQPQHF. The CDR3 nucleotides read TGTGCCAGCAGCACAGGGGGCGGGCAGCCCCAGCATTTT.

CDR3 sequence reads: CASSFGSQGTEAFF. CDR3 coding DNA: TGTGCCAGCAGCTTCGGCAGCCAGGGGACTGAAGCTTTCTTT. This chain links TRBV5-4 with TRBJ1-1; D is possibly TRBD1 (6 bases). Per the germline V gene, CDR1 is SGHNT and CDR2 is YYREEE (reference sequence). Trimming shortened V by 2 bases and J by 5 bases, and 13 bases separated the two germline ends. The CDR3 consists of 14 residues.

The chain links TRBV12-3 or TRBV12-4 to TRBJ1-2; D is ambiguous. V was pared by 6 bases and J by 8 bases, with 16 bases between. This CDR3 region has 13 residues. Here the CDR3 reads CASRDPGTWGYTF. Written as DNA, the CDR3 is TGTGCCAGCAGGGATCCGGGAACATGGGGCTACACCTTC.

The genes are TRBV7-8 and TRBJ2-7; 8 bases are shared with TRBD2. Per the germline V gene, CDR1 is SGHVS and CDR2 is FQNEAQ. This CDR3 region has 14 residues. V dropped 1 base and J dropped 6; count of bases not matched to a gene: 5. The CDR3: CASSLGGTRVEQYV. The CDR3 bases are TGTGCCAGCAGCTTAGGGGGGACTAGGGTCGAGCAGTACGTC.

The J gene is TRBJ2-1, the V gene TRBV3-1 (or the pseudogene TRBV3-2); 8 positions agree with TRBD2. Losses at the gene ends were 0 bases for V and 4 bases for J; bases not matched to a gene: 2. Germline-derived CDR1 and CDR2 are LGHDT and YNNKEL (reference sequence). The CDR3 spans 15 residues. CDR3 residues: CASSQDPGGYNEQFF. CDR3 coding DNA: TGTGCCAGCAGCCAAGATCCGGGAGGGTACAATGAGCAGTTCTTC.

The chain combines TRBV2 with TRBJ1-1, with a weak D call TRBD1 (6 bases). This CDR3 spans 12 amino acids. Trimming took 7 bases from V and 6 from J, leaving 12 bases between them. Germline loops: CDR1 SNHLY, CDR2 FYNNEI. The CDR3 sequence: CASNPQGAEAFF. CDR3 DNA sequence: TGTGCCAGCAACCCACAGGGAGCTGAAGCTTTCTTT.

This clone was detected only once. This chain connects TRBV28 to TRBJ1-3, with D uncertain. This CDR3 has 11 amino acids. With 11 bases removed from V and 1 base from J, the gap between germline ends came to 6 bases. The germline V gene encodes CDR1 MDHEN and CDR2 SYDVKM. CDR3 region: CAAGSGNTIYF. The CDR3 DNA follows: TGTGCCGCCGGTTCTGGAAACACCATATATTTT.

The V gene is TRBV6-5, the J gene TRBJ1-2; unclear D gene. V was clipped by 7 bases and J by 4 bases, with 16 bases between them. In germline, CDR1 is MNHEY, CDR2 SVGAGI. The length of the CDR3 is 14 residues. The CDR3 DNA reads as TGTGCCAGCATTAAAAGTGGGGAGCCCTATGGCTACACCTTC. It specifies CASIKSGEPYGYTF.

The V gene is TRBV29-1, the J gene TRBJ1-1, with 9 bases lining up with TRBD1. V dropped 7 bases and J dropped 7; count of bases not matched to a gene: 7. The germline V gene has CDR1 SQVTM and CDR2 ANQGSEA. This CDR3 spans 12 amino acids. The CDR3 sequence: CSARQGVIEAFF. The DNA of the CDR3 is TGCAGCGCCCGACAGGGGGTGATTGAAGCTTTCTTT.

V usage is TRBV6-5 and J usage is TRBJ1-2; no reliable D call. V was trimmed by 10 bases and J by 8 bases, leaving 11 bases between them. The CDR3 totals 10 residues. From germline, CDR1 is MNHEY and CDR2 SVGAGI. The CDR3 here is CAILSRGYTF. In DNA, the CDR3 is TGTGCCATCCTCTCGAGGGGCTACACCTTC.

The chain employs TRBV9 and TRBJ1-1, with 7 bases fitting TRBD1. The V gene end was trimmed by 4 bases and the J gene end by 3 bases; junction bases not matched to a gene: 12. The V gene's germline CDR1 is SGDLS and CDR2 YYNGEE. There are 16 residues in the CDR3. The CDR3 bases are TGTGCCAGCAGCCCGCGTTTGGTCACAGGGGACACTGAAGCTTTCTTT. Residues: CASSPRLVTGDTEAFF.

The chain is built from TRBV5-5 and TRBJ1-1; 9 bases fit TRBD1. This CDR3 has 15 amino acids. The V gene end was trimmed by 1 base and the J gene end by 1 base; junction bases not matched to a gene: 2. CDR1 and CDR2 from the germline V gene are SGHKS and YYEKEE (reference sequence). In DNA, the CDR3 is TGTGCCAGCAGCTTGTGGACAGGGGCGAACACTGAAGCTTTCTTT. Protein product: CASSLWTGANTEAFF. Full variable domain (outside the CDR3, taken from reference TRBV5-5 and TRBJ1-1): DAGVTQSPTHLIKTRGQQVTLRCSPISGHKSVSWYQQVLGQGPQFIFQYYEKEERGRGNFPDRFSARQFPNYSSELNVNALLLGDSALYLCASSLWTGANTEAFFGQGTRLTVV.

This sequence joins TRBV18 and TRBJ1-4; a possible D gene is TRBD1 (5 bases). Trimming removed 4 bases at V and 4 bases at J, with 13 bases between. CDR3 size: 15 residues. Germline assignment: CDR1 KGHSH and CDR2 LQKENI. CDR3 sequence (DNA): TGTGCCAGCTCACAACAAGGGGCCCATAATGAAAAACTGTTTTTT. Translation: CASSQQGAHNEKLFF. Filled out from reference TRBV18 and TRBJ1-4, the complete variable domain reads NAGVMQNPRHLVRRRGQEARLRCSPMKGHSHVYWYRQLPEEGLKFMVYLQKENIIDESGMPKERFSAEFPKEGPSILRIQQVVRGDSAAYFCASSQQGAHNEKLFFGSGTQLSVL.

The chain combines TRBV18 with TRBJ1-2; 7 positions agree with TRBD1. Losses at the gene ends were 2 bases for V and 0 bases for J; bases not matched to a gene: 3. Germline V lookup: CDR1 KGHSH, CDR2 LQKENI. CDR3 size: 15 residues. The CDR3 protein is CASSPGQAPNYGYTF. The CDR3 nucleotides are TGTGCCAGCTCACCAGGACAGGCCCCTAACTATGGCTACACCTTC.

The chain joins TRBV29-1 to TRBJ1-2; possible D gene TRBD1, 6 bases. The CDR3 is 11 amino acids. In germline, CDR1 is SQVTM, CDR2 ANQGSEA. V lost 5 bases and J 8 bases, leaving 12 bases between the germline ends. The CDR3 spells CSVHRAEGYTF. Here the CDR3 DNA reads TGCAGCGTTCACAGGGCGGAGGGCTACACCTTC.

The chain employs TRBV7-9 and TRBJ1-2; D is undetermined. The CDR3 is 13 residues long. Per the germline V gene, CDR1 is SEHNR and CDR2 is FQNEAQ (reference sequence). Trimming removed 5 bases at V and 8 bases at J, with 15 bases between. The CDR3 DNA reads TGTGCCAGCAGCGGAGGCCGGGTCTGGGGCTACACCTTC. Its translation: CASSGGRVWGYTF.

This chain joins TRBV5-1 and TRBJ1-2, with 7 bases aligning to TRBD1. The length of the CDR3 is 13 residues. Looked up from germline, CDR1 is SGHRS and CDR2 is YFSETQ. With 3 bases clipped from V and 6 bases from J, the junction kept 5 bases outside the gene matches. The CDR3 region has the DNA TGCGCCAGCAGCTCACAGGGGTCCCATGGCTACACCTTC. This sequence encodes CASSSQGSHGYTF.

The genes are TRBV5-1 and TRBJ2-1; 15 bases are shared with TRBD2. The junction had 4 bases not matched to a gene; V was cut back by 1 base and J by 2 bases. Germline V gene lookup returns CDR1 SGHRS and CDR2 YFSETQ. The CDR3 length is 18 residues. The CDR3 sequence: CASSLLGLAGGTYNEQFF. CDR3 sequence (DNA): TGCGCCAGCAGCTTGCTGGGACTAGCGGGAGGCACCTACAATGAGCAGTTCTTC.

The chain has TRBV19 and TRBJ2-1, with 12 positions matching TRBD2. Germline assignment: CDR1 LNHDA and CDR2 SQIVND (reference sequence). CDR3 length: 16 amino acids. The V gene end was trimmed by 6 bases and the J gene end by 3 bases; junction bases not matched to a gene: 6. CDR3 loop: CASRRTSGGYYNEQFF. CDR3 in DNA: TGTGCCAGTAGGCGAACTAGCGGGGGGTACTACAATGAGCAGTTCTTC.

The chain carries TRBV7-2 and TRBJ2-3, with D maybe TRBD2 (6 bases). Germline CDR1 is SGHTA and CDR2 is FQGNSA. CDR3 length: 15 residues. The ends were cut back, 5 bases at V and 2 bases at J, with 14 bases in the middle. CDR3 bases: TGTGCCAGCAGCCCATCGGGACTGCTCACAGATACGCAGTATTTT. This codes for CASSPSGLLTDTQYF.